This T cell receptor beta chain was sequenced for a study of T-cell reconstitution after alpha-beta-depleted transplantation in children. Only a few counts were recorded for this clonotype. The V and J ends lost 3 bases and 4 bases respectively, with 10 bases between them. The CDR3 loop spans 13 amino acids. In germline, CDR1 is SGHRS, CDR2 YFSETQ. A library of TCRbeta sequences, prepared with unique molecular identifiers, was generated. TCRdb called the PCR reads again in MiXCR, with one record for every CDR3 protein. Of some 200,000 distinct CDR3 sequences detected, 8.4% appear once; the ten largest clones hold roughly 36%.

Source: PBMCs, mostly from graft donor cells, taken 360 days after TCRalphabeta/CD19-depleted stem cell transplant. V and J are TRBV5-1 and TRBJ2-5, with unresolved D. The clonotype was recovered from a male patient between 2 and 15 years old who had a stem cell transplant for acute myeloid leukemia, so the T cells may come from the graft donor. In nucleotides, the CDR3 is TGCGCCAGCAGCTCCCCCGGTGTAGAGACCCAGTACTTC. Protein product: CASSSPGVETQYF. Drawing the rest from reference TRBV5-1 and TRBJ2-5, the complete variable domain is KAGVTQTPRYLIKTRGQQVTLSCSPISGHRSVSWYQQTPGQGLQFLFEYFSETQRNKGNFPGRFSGRQFSNSRSEMNVSTLELGDSALYLCASSSPGVETQYFGPGTRLLVL.